This TCR beta chain was found in a study of shared clonotypes between healthy human individuals (dated by TCRdb to the early 2020s). Notes on the research overall: The cohort included three men and a couple of women between 18 and 49 years of age. Libraries were prepared and TCR repertoires were sequenced by different laboratories using diverse techniques, in order to increase sequencing depth and limit assay-specific biases. To estimate repertoire size and how much clonotypes are shared between individuals, the study performed deep sequencing of blood TCR repertoires from a handful of healthy adults. Between about 0.94 and 8.9 billion PBMCs per donor were obtained by leukapheresis. For each donor, CD4 naive and CD4 memory were each run on three plates, CD8 naive on two plates, and CD8 memory on one plate.

A note on this clone: Its antigen remains unidentified. Base qualities are missing; no much larger clone stands one base away.

The donors were healthy, HIV-negative adults who had no recently reported acute infections or vaccinations. Only Caucasian adults living in Nashville, Tennessee, USA were represented among the donors. Magnetic negative selection was used to enrich CD4+ T cells, after which naive cells were positively selected on CD45RA and the negative fraction became the memory subset. Blood was collected by leukapheresis, and PBMCs were isolated by Ficoll-Histopaque density gradient centrifugation and then cryopreserved in liquid nitrogen vapor phase. Purity and quantity of every magnetically sorted T cell population were checked by analytical flow cytometry. Genomic DNA was isolated from every sorted fraction and measured by UV absorbance on a Nanodrop 2000c. On the study overall, not on this receptor specifically: Across a few donors, about 4.5% of naive CD4, 3.5% of naive CD8, 2% to 2.5% of memory CD4, and 0.3% to 0.45% of memory CD8 clonotypes were shared. Only blood was sampled, and tissue TCR repertoires likely differ from those in blood. Clonotypes shared by all four sorted-subset donors showed higher generation probabilities than non-shared clonotypes. Pairwise subsampling led to the expectation that sequencing depth would affect the degree of clonotype sharing among donors. Incomplete sequencing was indicated by rarefaction of sorted-subset datasets, despite the large sequencing depth. Naive subsets generally had larger estimated clonotype richness than memory subsets did. Because the study included only a small number of donors, the genetic and exposure-history diversity represented was limited.

Using the deep immunoSEQ assay, TCR CDR3 regions were amplified from genomic DNA by multiplex PCR. For each cell subset, the extracted genomic DNA was distributed evenly across all wells of several immunoSEQ 96-well plates, and each plate served as one replicate. For sorted subsets, around 200 ng genomic DNA, equal to 30,000 to 35,000 T cell genomes, was loaded into each replicate PCR. The purified libraries were quantified using a Qubit 3.0 fluorometer, sized with a Bioanalyzer 2100, and then quantified again using the KAPA Library Quantification kit. A separate single-read 150-cycle Illumina NextSeq 550 flow cell was used to sequence each immunoSEQ 96-well plate. Regarding the original processing steps: The immunoSEQ output contained only junctional sequences without quality scores, so filtering could not match that applied to full-length reads. Sequences were annotated with PyIR, a Python wrapper for IgBLAST v1.9, using IMGT germline references to assign V/J genes and CDR3. Any read was removed if the V/J assignment was weak (E-value above 1e-6), the CDR3 was missing, or the read contained stop codons, out-of-frame junctions, or ambiguous translated residues. V3J clonotypes were defined as sequences sharing the same inferred V gene, J gene, and CDR3 amino acid sequence. To compute the percentage overlap between repertoires, the number of shared unique clonotypes was divided by the size of the smaller repertoire. Three approaches were used to assess repertoire richness: RTK rarefaction, the Chao1 estimator, and Recon v2.1 estimates of unobserved clonotypes. Generation probabilities for all TCRbeta clonotypes obtained by the gDNA method from a handful of donors were computed using OLGA. Imported from immuneACCESS, the table was reduced by TCRdb to in-frame sequences with V and J called. These copies leave out some clones; in studies compared against another copy, an unresolved V gene accounts for under half, and the cause of the remainder is not known. That table gives V, J and clone size, and the DNA gave D and trimming. The sample contains 2,500,000 or so clones, roughly 90% of them found a single time. The biggest ten clones account for 0.37% of the sample.

This TCR derives from a man aged 18 to 35 in good health. Some clones in this sample may be carry-over from other donors' samples. Specimen: naive CD4+ T cells from PBMCs. The cell subset or site label, as the study defines it: CD45RA+ positively selected.

The base sequence is TGTGCCAGCAGTAGGGCAGGGGGGGCGAATGAAAAACTGTTTTTT. Translation gives CASSRAGGANEKLFF. Recombination joined TRBV6-1 with TRBJ1-4, and TRBD1 aligns with 7 junction nucleotides. CDR1 and CDR2, looked up from the germline V gene, are MNHNS and SASEGT. The CDR3 runs 15 amino acids, cysteine and phenylalanine included. CDR3 DNA only is kept here, 45 bases in frame from base 1. V and J are trimmed by 5 bases and 5 bases, and the gene matches miss 8 bases of the junction.